The 21 T cell receptor beta chains presented below share a single source sample, sequenced in a study of T cells in Graves' hyperthyroidism and ophthalmopathy. TCR beta CDR3 regions were amplified from RNA. First-round RT-PCR with HTBI primers amplified the TCR CDR3 region. TCRdb called the multiplex PCR reads again in MiXCR, with one record for every CDR3 protein. Among over 300,000 distinct CDR3 sequences listed, about 15% were seen once. The specimen sequenced was blood. Receptors were obtained from a woman aged 55-69 years with Graves' hyperthyroidism.

This clonotype occurred many times. The chain carries TRBV12-3 or TRBV12-4 and TRBJ1-3; maybe TRBD1 (6 bases). This CDR3 region has 16 residues. V lost 2 bases, J lost 1 base, and 12 bases lay in between. The CDR3 protein is CASSLPPTGSGNTIYF. In DNA, the CDR3 is TGTGCCAGCAGTTTACCTCCCACAGGGTCTGGAAACACCATATATTTT.

This clonotype was counted between two and nine times. This rearrangement joins TRBV30 to TRBJ1-2; D may be TRBD1 (5 bases). Germline V gene data show CDR1 as GTSNPN and CDR2 as SVGIG (reference sequence). Trimming took off 5 bases at V and 6 bases at J, with 13 bases between the two ends. This CDR3 has 12 amino acids. CDR3 residues: CAWERGDDGYTF. The DNA of the CDR3 is TGTGCCTGGGAACGTGGGGACGATGGCTACACCTTC.

A word on this clonotype: As the CDR3 is not closed by the conserved phenylalanine or tryptophan, this likely results from a read error. The chain recombines TRBV7-8 with TRBJ2-4; possible D gene TRBD2, 5 bases. V was trimmed by 1 base and J by 1 base, leaving 14 bases between them. The CDR3 length is 17 residues. The V gene's germline CDR1 is SGHVS and CDR2 FQNEAQ. CDR3 residues: CASSLETGVTAKNIQYL. CDR3 coding DNA: TGTGCCAGCAGCTTAGAGACCGGGGTGACGGCCAAAAACATTCAGTACCTC.

The CDR3 bases are TGTGCCAGCAGTACCGACAGGGGCAATCAGCCCCAGCATTTT. This codes for CASSTDRGNQPQHF. This sequence joins TRBV28 and TRBJ1-5; 7 bases match TRBD1. The length of the CDR3 is 14 residues. From germline, CDR1 is MDHEN and CDR2 SYDVKM. V gave up 5 bases and J gave up 2 bases; unmatched junction bases: 3.

This clonotype was counted ten times or more. The rearrangement links TRBV5-1 to TRBJ2-1; 8 bases map to TRBD1. V gave up 4 bases and J gave up 8 bases; unmatched junction bases: 8. The CDR3 is made up of 14 amino acids. From germline, CDR1 is SGHRS and CDR2 YFSETQ. The CDR3 region has the DNA TGCGCCAGCAGCCCAGGACAGGGTGGCGATGAGCAGTTCTTC. This encodes CASSPGQGGDEQFF.

There are many counts of this clonotype. The chain joins TRBV7-2 to TRBJ2-5, with D unresolved. The CDR3 is made up of 13 amino acids. The germline gives CDR1 SGHTA, CDR2 FQGNSA. V was clipped by 5 bases and J by 5 bases, with 12 bases between them. The CDR3 loop is CASSLNNPETQYF. CDR3 coding DNA: TGTGCCAGCAGCCTAAACAACCCGGAGACCCAGTACTTC.

This clonotype was counted at least ten times. This sequence joins TRBV7-9 and TRBJ2-1; 9 nucleotides line up with TRBD2. Germline trimming cut 4 bases from V and 7 bases from J; bases unmatched to any gene: 8. This CDR3 spans 15 amino acids. Per germline, CDR1 SEHNR and CDR2 FQNEAQ (reference sequence). DNA for the CDR3: TGTGCCAGCAGCTCCGGACTAGCGTGGGAGAATGAGCAGTTCTTC. The encoded protein is CASSSGLAWENEQFF.

This clonotype occurred many times. CDR3 in DNA: TGTGCCAGCAGCTTACAGGCTACCGGAGGGGATACGCAGTATTTT. Translating gives CASSLQATGGDTQYF. The chain is built from TRBV7-9 and TRBJ2-3; D perhaps matches TRBD2 (6 bases). The CDR3 length is 15 residues. Germline values: CDR1 SEHNR, CDR2 FQNEAQ (reference sequence). Trimming removed 2 bases from V and 6 bases from J, with 15 bases in between.

This clonotype was seen many times. The gene calls are TRBV29-1 and TRBJ2-1, with D possibly matching TRBD2 (5 bases). The V end was cut by 7 bases, the J end by 8 bases, with 15 bases between. Germline V gives CDR1 SQVTM, CDR2 ANQGSEA. The CDR3 loop spans 12 amino acids. The DNA for the CDR3 is TGCAGCGCTGCCACGGGGATCGATGAGCAGTTCTTC. Amino acids: CSAATGIDEQFF.

Of note for this clonotype: A much bigger clone sits one base away, suggesting this may be a read error. The V gene is TRBV29-1, the J gene TRBJ1-1; D is unresolved. The CDR3 runs to 15 residues. Per the germline V gene, CDR1 is SQVTM and CDR2 is ANQGSEA. CDR3 in DNA: TGCAGCGTTGACCCCAGACTGCCTGGGAACACTGGAGCTTTCTTT. This encodes CSVDPRLPGNTGAFF.

This clonotype showed up many times. The CDR3 reads CATSDPPSYEQFF. CDR3 DNA: TGTGCCACCAGTGACCCCCCTTCCTATGAGCAGTTCTTC. The chain is built from TRBV24-1 and TRBJ2-1; D gene uncertain. The germline V and J ends were trimmed by 4 bases and 8 bases, with 11 bases remaining between them. Germline loops: CDR1 KGHDR, CDR2 SFDVKD. The CDR3 has 13 residues.

This clonotype has only a few counts. The chain links TRBV19 to TRBJ2-7, with D possibly TRBD2 on 6 matching bases. Germline CDR1 is LNHDA and CDR2 is SQIVND (reference sequence). The CDR3 totals 14 residues. V was trimmed by 5 bases and J by 2 bases, leaving 13 bases between them. CDR3 sequence: CASSPRDSPYEQYF. The CDR3 DNA follows: TGTGCCAGTAGTCCCCGGGACTCTCCCTACGAGCAGTACTTC.

This clonotype occurred many times. The rearrangement links TRBV12-5 to TRBJ2-5; tentatively, D is TRBD1 (7 bases). The germline gives CDR1 LGHNT, CDR2 FRNRAP. Trimming removed 7 bases at V and 1 base at J, with 13 bases between. The CDR3 is 14 residues long. For the CDR3, the DNA is TGTGCTAGTGTCGGGGGACAGCCCCAAGAGACCCAGTACTTC. This gives the protein CASVGGQPQETQYF.

This clonotype was observed a handful of times. The rearrangement joins TRBV7-4 to TRBJ2-1, with 7 nucleotides matching TRBD1. The V segment lost 7 bases and the J segment 3 bases; nucleotides outside the gene matches: 12. This CDR3 is built from 16 residues. CDR1 is SGHVT, CDR2 SQSDAQ, per germline. The CDR3 is CASTLLDRPLYNEQFF. The DNA for the CDR3 is TGTGCCAGCACACTGCTGGACAGGCCCCTCTACAATGAGCAGTTCTTC.

This clonotype was seen more than once but under ten times. Here the CDR3 reads CASRNKGAGRFLTDTQYF. CDR3 sequence (DNA): TGTGCCAGCAGAAACAAAGGGGCGGGCAGGTTCCTTACAGATACGCAGTATTTT. The rearrangement joins TRBV7-9 to TRBJ2-3; D possibly uses TRBD1 or TRBD2 (5 bases each). CDR1 and CDR2 (germline): SEHNR, FQNEAQ (reference sequence). This CDR3 contains 18 residues. V shed 6 bases and J shed 3 bases, with 25 bases lying between them.

The DNA of the CDR3 is TGTGCCGGACAGGGGACAACGGCCGGGGAGCTGTTTTTT. It yields the protein CAGQGTTAGELFF. The chain uses TRBV10-3 and TRBJ2-2; 9 nucleotides align to TRBD1. With 11 bases clipped from V and 6 bases from J, the junction kept 7 bases outside the gene matches. This CDR3 has 13 amino acids. Per germline, CDR1 ENHRY and CDR2 SYGVKD.

This clonotype appeared many times. The chain recombines TRBV18 with TRBJ2-1; D tentatively fits TRBD1 or TRBD2 (5 bases each). CDR1 and CDR2 (germline): KGHSH, LQKENI. Trimming took 6 bases from V and 0 from J, leaving 12 bases between them. This CDR3 is built from 15 residues. The CDR3 protein is CASSKGRVSYNEQFF. CDR3 nucleotide sequence: TGTGCCAGCTCCAAGGGACGGGTCTCCTACAATGAGCAGTTCTTC.

This clonotype was observed many times. The V and J genes are TRBV28 and TRBJ2-5; D is uncertain. The germline gives CDR1 MDHEN, CDR2 SYDVKM. The CDR3 runs 13 residues. The V end was cut by 3 bases, the J end by 2 bases, with 7 bases between. In DNA, the CDR3 is TGTGCCAGCAGTTTCGGGCAGCAAGAGACCCAGTACTTC. It is translated as CASSFGQQETQYF.

In this sample, this clonotype turned up many times. The genes are TRBV10-3 and TRBJ1-1, with D possibly being TRBD1 (6 bases). Germline CDR1 ENHRY, CDR2 SYGVKD. V lost 4 bases, J lost 4 bases, and 19 bases lay in between. This CDR3 region has 16 residues. The CDR3 sequence is CAISVGNRVTVTEAFF. The CDR3 bases are TGTGCCATCAGTGTGGGGAACAGGGTTACTGTCACTGAAGCTTTCTTT.

This clonotype has at least ten counts. This chain connects TRBV3-1 to TRBJ1-1; tentatively, D is TRBD1 (5 bases). The V gene lost 2 bases and the J gene lost 4 bases, with 11 bases spanning the gap. Germline CDR1 is LGHDT and CDR2 is YNNKEL (reference sequence). The CDR3 loop spans 14 amino acids. The CDR3 loop is CASSQRQPTTEAFF. For the CDR3, the DNA is TGTGCCAGCAGCCAAAGACAGCCTACCACTGAAGCTTTCTTT.

The chain employs TRBV12-3 or TRBV12-4 and TRBJ2-2; the match to TRBD1 covers 9 bases. The CDR3 covers 14 residues. V lost 6 bases, J lost 7 bases, and 6 bases stayed unmatched. The CDR3 sequence: CASRPQGAIGELFF. CDR3 nucleotides: TGTGCCAGCAGACCACAGGGGGCGATCGGGGAGCTGTTTTTT.